The entry below gives a single T cell receptor (beta chain) sequence along with its context. The CDR3 runs 20 residues. V lost 7 bases and J lost 8; bases outside the gene matches: 22. These data originate in a study of shared clonotypes between healthy human individuals. Measured with immunoSEQ multiplex PCR; TCRdb has only the in-frame clones, and not every one. The data show more than 1 million clones, 70% to 80% seen once. The chain couples TRBV6-7 to TRBJ2-1, with 14 nucleotides matching TRBD2. TRBV6-7 is reported as an ORF; its role is uncertain. The sequencing input was memory CD4+ T cells from PBMCs. Subset described: CD45RA-negative fraction. The origin of this receptor is a man younger than 30 in good health. Some clones in this sample may be carry-over from other donors' samples. CDR3 in DNA: TGTGCCAGCAACAACCCTAGGGCCGGGACTAGCGGGAGAGGTTGGGATGAGCAGTTCTTC. It is translated as CASNNPRAGTSGRGWDEQFF.